This T cell receptor beta chain is drawn from a study of blood T cell repertoires in COVID-19. For the study at large: There were acute and convalescent COVID-19 samples, and they came from the United States, Italy and Spain. Sources were T cells, B-cell-depleted T cells, or PBMCs; the material itself was cDNA or gDNA.

Per the authors' pipeline: Researchers report that nucleated cell counts were estimated from reference gene primer amplification. Only in-frame clones appear in the TCRdb table, and some are missing; sequencing was by immunoSEQ multiplex PCR. For V, J and clone size, that table is used; D and trimming come from the DNA. Altogether 63,000 or so clones are present, roughly 80% being singletons, with the ten largest covering 16%. The CDR3 length is 15 residues. V dropped 7 bases and J dropped 3 bases, with 17 bases sitting between them. The germline V gene encodes CDR1 SGHNT and CDR2 YYREEE (reference sequence).

Source material: peripheral blood. The chain is built from TRBV5-4 and TRBJ2-1, with D perhaps TRBD1 (6 bases). The receptor was derived from a man at least 80 years old with active COVID-19. CDR3 loop: CASHGQLNVYNEQFF. The CDR3 DNA reads as TGTGCCAGCCATGGACAGCTCAACGTCTACAATGAGCAGTTCTTC.